The present T cell receptor beta chain was sequenced within a study of T cell responses to AZD1222 COVID-19 vaccine. Findings of the study overall: AZD1222 recipients seropositive at baseline numbered only 6 or 7. The repertoires were collected only after the peak T cell response. Spike-specific TCR breadth and depth went up after people got two AZD1222 doses.

There are 12 residues in the CDR3. Germline V gene sequence: CDR1 MNHEY, CDR2 SVGAGI. V lost 10 bases to trimming and J lost 7 bases, with 16 bases between them. The data were produced by immunoSEQ multiplex PCR, yet TCRdb's version contains in-frame clones alone and is incomplete. The sample includes some 150,000 clones, 88% seen only once; the top ten take about 4.9%. A note on this clone: Antigen: not known.

This specimen was peripheral blood, taken 28 days after the second dose of the MenACWY control vaccine. The rearrangement joins TRBV6-5 to TRBJ1-2, with D possibly TRBD1 on 6 matching bases. The receptor comes from an adult who received the MenACWY meningococcal vaccine as a control. The CDR3 region is CATSDRHGGYTF. The CDR3 nucleotides are TGTGCCACATCCGACAGGCACGGTGGCTACACCTTC.